What follows are 13 T cell receptor beta chains derived from one specimen sequenced in a study of early T cells in non-severe SARS-CoV-2 infection. TCRdb passed the 5' RACE reads through MiXCR, listing each CDR3 protein once. Among approximately 76,000 distinct CDR3 sequences listed, 11% were seen once. The sample taken for sequencing was whole blood. The receptors derive from an adult who was a healthcare worker with PCR-confirmed SARS-CoV-2 infection or an uninfected control (not recorded which).

The chain has TRBV20-1 and TRBJ2-7; 7 bases fit TRBD1. Germline trimming cut 4 bases from V and 3 bases from J; bases unmatched to any gene: 12. The germline gives CDR1 DFQATT, CDR2 SNEGSKA (reference sequence). This CDR3 contains 15 residues. The CDR3 DNA reads TGCAGTGCTACCTCCCCCTTTGGACAGGTCTACGAGCAGTACTTC. As protein: CSATSPFGQVYEQYF.

The genes are TRBV11-3 and TRBJ2-3; 13 bases align to TRBD2. Germline V gene sequence: CDR1 SGHNT, CDR2 YENEEA. The CDR3 length is 16 residues. J was trimmed by 3 bases and V by 5 bases; bases with no gene match: 5. The CDR3 region is CASSGRLAGGTDTQYF. The CDR3 coding sequence is TGTGCCAGCAGCGGACGACTAGCGGGGGGAACAGATACGCAGTATTTT.

The V and J genes are TRBV29-1 and TRBJ2-3, with unresolved D. The germline V gene has CDR1 SQVTM and CDR2 ANQGSEA. The CDR3 has 16 amino acids. Trimming removed 0 bases at V and 9 bases at J, with 22 bases between. CDR3 DNA: TGCAGCGTTGAAGATCGCGACATGAGACCGTCGATCACGCAGTATTTT. It specifies CSVEDRDMRPSITQYF.

This clonotype came up a few times. This chain connects TRBV20-1 to TRBJ1-1, with a tentative D call TRBD1 (6 bases). The V gene's germline CDR1 is DFQATT and CDR2 SNEGSKA (reference sequence). Trimming removed 2 bases from V and 1 base from J, with 14 bases in between. The CDR3 loop spans 15 amino acids. The DNA for the CDR3 is TGCAGTGCTAGATGGCCGGGACACACGAACACTGAAGCTTTCTTT. Translation: CSARWPGHTNTEAFF.

This clonotype has at least ten counts. This sequence joins TRBV20-1 and TRBJ2-7; 7 positions match TRBD1. Germline V lookup: CDR1 DFQATT, CDR2 SNEGSKA (reference sequence). The V and J ends lost 1 base and 0 bases, in that order; junction bases with no gene match: 9. The CDR3 loop spans 16 amino acids. CDR3 DNA sequence: TGCAGTGCTAGAGGTTGGGGACAGTTGAACTCCTACGAGCAGTACTTC. Encoded protein: CSARGWGQLNSYEQYF.

Ten or more counts support this clonotype. The genes are TRBV30 and TRBJ1-6; no firm D call. The CDR3 sequence is 15 residues long. Germline CDR1 is GTSNPN and CDR2 is SVGIG (reference sequence). V lost 2 bases to trimming and J lost 10 bases, with 18 bases between them. CDR3 loop: CAWSSSRFFDSPLHF. CDR3 sequence (DNA): TGTGCCTGGAGTTCGTCACGGTTTTTCGACTCACCCCTCCACTTT.

The table lists this clonotype with a few counts. V is TRBV5-1 and J is TRBJ2-3; TRBD2 agrees at 13 bases. Germline V gives CDR1 SGHRS, CDR2 YFSETQ. The CDR3 has 15 residues. The V segment lost 7 bases and the J segment 2 bases; nucleotides outside the gene matches: 4. The DNA for the CDR3 is TGCGCCAGCGGGACTAGCGGGACCTCCACAGATACGCAGTATTTT. Translating it yields CASGTSGTSTDTQYF.

This clonotype has at least ten counts. The genes are TRBV10-1 and TRBJ1-5; the D is unclear. The CDR3 is 14 amino acids. Germline CDR1 WNHNN, CDR2 SYGVQD (reference sequence). V was clipped by 2 bases and J by 7 bases, with 12 bases between them. The CDR3 DNA is TGCGCCAGCAGTGAGGCAGGCTCGGGGCAGCCCCAGCATTTT. This translates into CASSEAGSGQPQHF.

In this sample, this clonotype turned up many times. DNA of the CDR3: TGTGCTAGTGGTTTGCGGGACAGGGAAGGGACCCAGTACTTC. It yields the protein CASGLRDREGTQYF. The rearrangement uses TRBV12-5 and TRBJ2-5, with TRBD1 matching over 9 bases. The junction had 5 bases not matched to a gene; V was cut back by 2 bases and J by 7 bases. From germline, CDR1 is LGHNT and CDR2 FRNRAP. The CDR3 is 14 amino acids.

There are a few counts of this clonotype. The chain couples TRBV19 to TRBJ1-5; D might be TRBD1 (5 bases). V lost 10 bases, J lost 0 bases, and 10 bases lay in between. Germline CDR1 is LNHDA and CDR2 is SQIVND (reference sequence). This CDR3 comprises 13 residues. This CDR3 is CATTENSNQPQHF. The CDR3 nucleotides are TGTGCCACGACAGAGAATAGCAATCAGCCCCAGCATTTT.

Only a few counts were recorded for this clonotype. The chain has TRBV20-1 and TRBJ1-3, with no clear D. With 6 bases removed from V and 0 bases from J, the gap between germline ends came to 15 bases. Germline V lookup: CDR1 DFQATT, CDR2 SNEGSKA (reference sequence). The CDR3 sequence is 15 residues long. CDR3 coding DNA: TGCAGTGCCACGCCGATTCCATTCTCTGGAAACACCATATATTTT. As protein: CSATPIPFSGNTIYF.

This clonotype has a count of ten or more. The genes are TRBV14 and TRBJ1-1; no reliable D call. Germline V gene data show CDR1 as SGHDN and CDR2 as FVKESK. The CDR3 length is 14 residues. The V end lost 6 bases, the J end lost 1 base, and 12 bases lay between the germline ends. The CDR3 spells CASRSWLTNTEAFF. The DNA of the CDR3 is TGTGCCAGCAGGTCCTGGCTGACGAACACTGAAGCTTTCTTT.

This clonotype has more than one count but fewer than ten. The J gene is TRBJ2-7, the V gene TRBV4-3, with 10 bases fitting TRBD1. The V gene end was trimmed by 4 bases and the J gene end by 6 bases; junction bases not matched to a gene: 9. The length of the CDR3 is 15 residues. CDR1 is LGHNA, CDR2 YSLEER, per germline. CDR3 sequence reads: CASSPTGTGASEQYF. Here the CDR3 DNA reads TGCGCCAGCAGCCCAACCGGGACAGGGGCGTCCGAGCAGTACTTC.